Presented here are 3 T cell receptor beta chains from one specimen sequenced in a study of T cell responses to AZD1222 COVID-19 vaccine. The table came from immunoSEQ multiplex PCR; TCRdb's copy has only in-frame clones and leaves some out. The data contain about 100,000 clones, 87% of them singletons. This specimen was peripheral blood, taken 28 days after the second AZD1222 dose. The source of these receptors is an adult who received the AZD1222 COVID-19 vaccine.

The CDR3 DNA reads as TGTGCCAGCAGCCCAGGAGCGGGAGGTAGCAATGAGCAGTTCTTC. Encoded protein: CASSPGAGGSNEQFF. The rearrangement links TRBV7-2 to TRBJ2-1; 9 positions agree with TRBD2. The CDR3 spans 15 residues. Germline V lookup: CDR1 SGHTA, CDR2 FQGNSA. V dropped 5 bases and J dropped 6; count of bases not matched to a gene: 8.

The J gene is TRBJ2-4, the V gene TRBV5-1, with a weak D call TRBD2 (5 bases). CDR1 is SGHRS and CDR2 is YFSETQ in the germline V gene. The germline V and J ends were trimmed by 0 bases and 4 bases, with 8 bases remaining between them. The CDR3 loop spans 14 amino acids. The DNA for the CDR3 is TGCGCCAGCAGCTTGGAGCCGGGGAAAAACATTCAGTACTTC. Encoded protein: CASSLEPGKNIQYF.

The chain is built from TRBV18 and TRBJ1-4; D uncertain. The germline gives CDR1 KGHSH, CDR2 LQKENI. Trimming left V 3 bases short and J 4 bases short, with 15 bases between. The CDR3 is 16 residues long. CDR3 residues: CASSPPSADYNEKLFF. CDR3 nucleotides: TGTGCCAGCTCACCGCCATCCGCAGATTATAATGAAAAACTGTTTTTT.